This entry lists 26 T cell receptor beta chains sequenced from one sample in a study of cytomegalovirus exposure and HLA in healthy donors (TCRdb year 2017). Libraries were built with the immunoSEQ multiplex PCR assay. For the multiplex PCR, a mixture combining 60 forward primers for TCR Vbeta segments and 13 reverse primers for TCR Jbeta segments was used. Drawn from immuneACCESS, this table holds only the in-frame rearrangements with V and J called that TCRdb kept. Clones are partly lost; checked studies trace under half to an unresolved V gene and leave the rest unexplained. This sample lists about 150,000 clones; approximately 80% were detected once. The ten largest clones add up to 3% to 4.5% of the sample. The sequenced material came from PBMCs. The receptors shown here come from a male donor in good health and CMV-seronegative.

The V call is TRBV4-1, the J call TRBJ1-2, with D unclear. The V end lost 1 base, the J end lost 4 bases, and 7 bases lay between the germline ends. Germline V gives CDR1 MGHRA, CDR2 YSYEKL. The length of the CDR3 is 13 residues. The CDR3 DNA is TGCGCCAGCAGCCAAGCTCTCCCCTATGGCTACACCTTC. This encodes CASSQALPYGYTF.

This chain joins TRBV7-9 and TRBJ2-5, with 9 bases lining up with TRBD1. CDR3 length equals 15 residues. V gave up 5 bases and J gave up 1 base; unmatched junction bases: 5. Germline V gives CDR1 SEHNR, CDR2 FQNEAQ (reference sequence). CDR3 protein: CASSPDRGIQETQYF. In nucleotides, the CDR3 is TGTGCCAGCAGCCCGGACAGGGGCATCCAAGAGACCCAGTACTTC.

V gene TRBV5-5 combines with J gene TRBJ1-2; 8 nucleotides line up with TRBD1. Germline lookup yields CDR1 SGHKS and CDR2 YYEKEE (reference sequence). This CDR3 comprises 14 residues. The V and J ends lost 1 base and 6 bases, in that order; junction bases with no gene match: 5. The CDR3 coding sequence is TGTGCCAGCAGCTTGTGGTCAGGGGGCGATGGCTACACCTTC. Its protein is CASSLWSGGDGYTF.

Note on this clone: The junction and the germline gene differ at one end; a read error may be behind it. For the CDR3, the DNA is TGTGCCAGCAGTCTGACTAGCGGGGGTAACACCGGGGAACTGTTTTTT. Translating it yields CASSLTSGGNTGELFF. The rearrangement joins TRBV9 to TRBJ2-2; 12 bases agree with TRBD2. The germline V gene has CDR1 SGDLS and CDR2 YYNGEE. This CDR3 comprises 16 residues.

V and J are TRBV4-2 and TRBJ2-5; a possible D gene is TRBD2 (5 bases). The end of the DNA aligns better with TRBJ2-7, so the J call may be wrong. Germline V CDR1 and CDR2: LGHNA, YNFKEQ. The CDR3 runs to 14 residues. CDR3 sequence reads: CASSQGASPYEQYF. The DNA of the CDR3 is TGTGCCAGCAGCCAAGGGGCTAGCCCCTACGAGCAGTACTTC.

The chain combines TRBV7-8 with TRBJ2-5, with 7 bases fitting TRBD1. Germline V gene sequence: CDR1 SGHVS, CDR2 FQNEAQ. The CDR3 has 13 amino acids. V lost 5 bases, J lost 4 bases, and 4 bases stayed unmatched. For the CDR3, the DNA is TGTGCCAGCAGCGAAGACAGGGCAGAGACCCAGTACTTC. As protein: CASSEDRAETQYF.

The count of this clone is one. The rearrangement links TRBV25-1 to TRBJ2-7, with unresolved D. The CDR3 length is 13 residues. V lost 7 bases to trimming and J lost 3 bases, with 13 bases between them. The V gene's germline CDR1 is MGHDK and CDR2 SYGVNS. For the CDR3, the DNA is TGTGCCAGCAACCCCAGGAACGGCTACGAGCAGTACTTC. This codes for CASNPRNGYEQYF.

This chain connects TRBV15 to TRBJ2-3; D not resolved. This CDR3 region has 12 residues. Trimming shortened V by 2 bases and J by 4 bases, and 4 bases separated the two germline ends. Germline CDR1 is LNHNV and CDR2 is YYDKDF (reference sequence). Here the CDR3 reads CATSRIADTQYF. DNA of the CDR3: TGTGCCACCAGCAGAATCGCAGATACGCAGTATTTT.

V and J are TRBV29-1 and TRBJ2-1; 9 bases match TRBD1. Trimming at V came to 6 bases and at J to 0 bases, leaving 6 bases not matched to a gene. Looked up from germline, CDR1 is SQVTM and CDR2 is ANQGSEA. CDR3 size: 15 residues. The CDR3 DNA reads TGCAGCGTCGGACAGGGGCTTAGCTCCTACAATGAGCAGTTCTTC. Amino acids: CSVGQGLSSYNEQFF.

The rearrangement uses TRBV7-9 and TRBJ2-1; D is perhaps TRBD2 (6 bases). The V gene lost 3 bases and the J gene lost 7 bases, with 16 bases spanning the gap. The CDR3 totals 15 residues. Germline lookup yields CDR1 SEHNR and CDR2 FQNEAQ (reference sequence). The CDR3 sequence is CASSFEAGTGNEQFF. CDR3 sequence (DNA): TGTGCCAGCAGCTTCGAAGCAGGGACTGGGAATGAGCAGTTCTTC.

The chain recombines TRBV2 with TRBJ2-5; D possibly corresponds to TRBD1 (6 bases). V lost 7 bases and J 1 base, leaving 13 bases between the germline ends. CDR1 and CDR2 (germline): SNHLY, FYNNEI. This CDR3 comprises 14 residues. In DNA form, the CDR3 reads TGTGCCAGCAATCGGCAGGGGATCCAAGAGACCCAGTACTTC. Its translation is CASNRQGIQETQYF.

This clone was seen only a few times. The V call is TRBV5-6, the J call TRBJ2-7; 11 bases match TRBD1. Trimming removed 2 bases from V and 3 bases from J; junction bases left unmatched: 1. There are 14 residues in the CDR3. Looked up from germline, CDR1 is SGHDT and CDR2 is YYEEEE. CDR3 nucleotide sequence: TGTGCCAGCAGCTTTGGGACAGGGGGCTACGAGCAGTACTTC. Protein: CASSFGTGGYEQYF.

The V call is TRBV11-2, the J call TRBJ2-7, with D possibly matching TRBD1 (5 bases). V lost 4 bases and J lost 3, with 7 bases in between. The CDR3 covers 12 residues. Germline V gene data show CDR1 as SGHAT and CDR2 as FQNNGV. Written as DNA, the CDR3 is TGTGCCAGCAGCTATAGGGGCTACGAGCAGTACTTC. Encoded protein: CASSYRGYEQYF.

The chain has TRBV30 and TRBJ2-7, with D tentatively TRBD2 (5 bases). Per germline, CDR1 GTSNPN and CDR2 SVGIG (reference sequence). The V end lost 0 bases, the J end lost 3 bases, and 15 bases lay between the germline ends. This CDR3 region has 15 residues. CDR3 protein: CAWSVLGGGVYEQYF. The CDR3 DNA sequence: TGTGCCTGGAGTGTACTGGGTGGAGGAGTCTACGAGCAGTACTTC.

The chain employs TRBV28 and TRBJ2-1; TRBD1 matches at 7 bases. The CDR3 runs to 14 residues. Unmatched junction bases numbered 8, after V lost 7 bases and J lost 5 bases. CDR1 and CDR2 from the germline V gene are MDHEN and SYDVKM. CDR3 in amino acids: CASITRGRDNEQFF. CDR3 sequence (DNA): TGTGCCAGCATTACCAGGGGGAGAGACAATGAGCAGTTCTTC.

This chain links TRBV28 with TRBJ2-7; TRBD2 might be the D (5 bases). Trimming took 1 base from V and 1 from J, leaving 11 bases between them. Germline CDR1 and CDR2: MDHEN and SYDVKM. The CDR3 contains 15 residues. CDR3 nucleotide sequence: TGTGCCAGCAGTTTATCGGCTAGCCATTCCTACGAGCAGTACTTC. This sequence encodes CASSLSASHSYEQYF.

The chain links TRBV18 to TRBJ2-7; 7 bases are a match to TRBD1. The CDR3 is made up of 14 amino acids. CDR1 KGHSH and CDR2 LQKENI come from the germline V gene. The J segment lost 3 bases and the V segment lost 3 bases, leaving 5 bases of the junction unmatched. The DNA of the CDR3 is TGTGCCAGCTCACCCACGACAGGGAACTACGAGCAGTACTTC. Its protein is CASSPTTGNYEQYF.

The rearrangement joins TRBV7-8 to TRBJ2-7; no clear D gene. V lost 1 base to trimming and J lost 8 bases, with 6 bases between them. The CDR3 covers 11 residues. Germline CDR1 and CDR2: SGHVS and FQNEAQ. The DNA of the CDR3 is TGTGCCAGCAGCTTAGTCGGTCAGCAGTACTTC. This translates into CASSLVGQQYF.

This clone came up once. The chain joins TRBV5-1 to TRBJ1-2, with 9 nucleotides matching TRBD1. The CDR3 sequence is 13 residues long. The germline gives CDR1 SGHRS, CDR2 YFSETQ. The V segment lost 5 bases and the J segment 6 bases; nucleotides outside the gene matches: 5. DNA for the CDR3: TGCGCCAGCAGTTCAACAGGGGGCGATGGCTACACCTTC. Translating it yields CASSSTGGDGYTF.

J is TRBJ1-2 and V is TRBV5-6, with 11 bases that match TRBD1. The junction had 5 bases not matched to a gene; V was cut back by 4 bases and J by 3 bases. The V gene's germline CDR1 is SGHDT and CDR2 YYEEEE. This CDR3 comprises 15 residues. The DNA for the CDR3 is TGTGCCAGCAGCGGGGGGACAGGGGGGGACTATGGCTACACCTTC. It is translated as CASSGGTGGDYGYTF.

This chain links TRBV7-9 with TRBJ2-5; 9 positions match TRBD1. Germline V lookup: CDR1 SEHNR, CDR2 FQNEAQ (reference sequence). V lost 5 bases and J lost 3; bases outside the gene matches: 10. The CDR3 runs to 16 residues. CDR3 sequence (DNA): TGTGCCAGCAGCCCTATCGTGGGACAGGGAAAAGAGACCCAGTACTTC. Translated: CASSPIVGQGKETQYF. Using reference TRBV7-9 and TRBJ2-5 for the parts outside the CDR3, the full variable domain is DTGVSQNPRHKITKRGQNVTFRCDPISEHNRLYWYRQTLGQGPEFLTYFQNEAQLEKSRLLSDRFSAERPKGSFSTLEIQRTEQGDSAMYLCASSPIVGQGKETQYFGPGTRLLVL.

J is TRBJ2-7 and V is TRBV5-1, with D possibly matching TRBD2 (7 bases). Germline-derived CDR1 and CDR2 are SGHRS and YFSETQ. This CDR3 region has 18 residues. The V and J ends lost 4 bases and 2 bases respectively, with 25 bases between them. CDR3 protein: CASSPTGPGGLAAYEQYF. The CDR3 DNA follows: TGCGCCAGCAGCCCCACCGGCCCCGGGGGGCTTGCAGCCTACGAGCAGTACTTC.

The CDR3 loop is CASSFQHGYTF. DNA for the CDR3: TGTGCCAGCAGCTTCCAACACGGCTACACCTTC. The chain employs TRBV5-8 and TRBJ1-2; D call uncertain. Trimming stripped 2 bases from V and 8 bases from J, with 7 bases between. This CDR3 is 11 amino acids long. Germline CDR1 is SGHTS and CDR2 is YDEGEE.

This chain uses TRBV11-3 with TRBJ2-7; 8 bases are shared with TRBD2. V lost 5 bases to trimming and J lost 1 base; unmatched junction nucleotides: 7. CDR3 length: 15 residues. Germline CDR1 and CDR2: SGHNT and YENEEA. As DNA, the CDR3 is TGTGCCAGCAGCCCCGGGGGGGGCAGATCCTACGAGCAGTACTTC. It yields the protein CASSPGGGRSYEQYF.

Written as DNA, the CDR3 is TGCAGCGCCGGGGGACAGTCTGGCTACACCTTC. It is translated as CSAGGQSGYTF. The V call is TRBV29-1, the J call TRBJ1-2; 7 positions match TRBD1. The V segment lost 7 bases and the J segment 7 bases; nucleotides outside the gene matches: 6. CDR1 SQVTM and CDR2 ANQGSEA come from the germline V gene. The CDR3 extends over 11 amino acids.

The chain couples TRBV6-5 to TRBJ2-7; TRBD1 agrees at 9 bases. Germline values: CDR1 MNHEY, CDR2 SVGAGI. The CDR3 is 15 amino acids. V shed 4 bases and J 2 bases; nucleotides not matched to a gene: 6. CDR3 residues: CASSSSGTGPYEQYF. For the CDR3, the DNA is TGTGCCAGCAGTTCATCCGGGACAGGGCCCTACGAGCAGTACTTC.